One T cell receptor beta chain is described in this entry. Antigen unknown. This record belongs to a study of cytomegalovirus exposure and HLA in healthy donors. Study-wide findings and caveats: TCR beta chains numbering more than 150 were designated cytomegalovirus-associated. Earlier analysis yielded a pattern in which most TCR beta V segments were productive about 90% or about 30% of the time.

The V and J ends lost 1 base and 2 bases, in that order; junction bases with no gene match: 2. Germline-derived CDR1 and CDR2 are MGHRA and YSYEKL. The CDR3 loop spans 15 amino acids. The PCR used 60 Vbeta and 13 Jbeta primers. Clones were read by immunoSEQ multiplex PCR, and TCRdb kept only the in-frame ones, dropping some. The table has 100,000 to 150,000 clones, about 83% seen once. When sampled, the donors appeared nominally healthy, though they likely had unrecorded immune exposures. The rearrangement joins TRBV4-1 to TRBJ1-5, with 7 bases identical to TRBD1. The sequencing input was PBMCs. The receptor's source is a woman aged 25-40 years in good health and CMV-seronegative. CDR3 amino acids: CASSQVTGGNQPQHF. The CDR3 bases are TGCGCCAGCAGCCAAGTCACAGGGGGCAATCAGCCCCAGCATTTT.